Each of the 29 T cell receptor beta chains below was sequenced from the same sample in a study of CD8+ T cells in alopecia areata. In each case, RNA was isolated and then reverse transcribed into cDNA as the sequencing template. This table comes from immunoSEQ multiplex PCR, and its TCRdb copy is limited to in-frame clones, with some not included. The sample has around 100,000 clones, none seen only once. The specimen sequenced was lesional skin. The receptors stem from a C3H/HeJ mouse with alopecia areata. For this mouse line, the MHC haplotype is H2-k.

On this clone itself: The genes are named according to mouse. The CDR3 goes on 4 residues after the read ends, and that part is filled in from the germline J gene. This chain joins TRBV1 and TRBJ2-1; possibly TRBD1 for D (5 bases). CDR1 is NSQYPW and CDR2 is LRSPGD in the germline V gene (reference sequence). This CDR3 is 13 amino acids long. Trimming left V 3 bases short and J 5 bases short, with 8 bases between. The CDR3 DNA, read in part, is TGCACCTGCAGTGCCTCGACAGATGCT. Encoded protein: CTCSASTDA. The entire CDR3 protein reads CTCSASTDAEQFF.

Concerning this clone itself: TCRdb lists a protein that is different at residue 12 from the translated DNA; the protein given here uses the DNA translation. Gene names denote mouse genes. The sequenced fragment ends 3 residues before the CDR3 boundary, so the rest is inferred from the germline J gene. The V gene is TRBV13-3, the J gene TRBJ1-3, with 7 bases aligning to TRBD1. CDR1 and CDR2 from the germline V gene are NNHDY and SYVADS. J was trimmed by 1 base and V by 6 bases; bases with no gene match: 7. The CDR3 totals 15 residues. The CDR3 protein is CASTTGRESGNTLYF. CDR3 DNA, as far as it was read: TGTGCCAGCACGACAGGGAGGGAATCTGGAAATACG.

A few counts support this clone. These gene names are mouse names. The CDR3 end lies 4 residues beyond the end of the read and is filled in from the germline J gene. The chain carries TRBV13-3 and TRBJ2-1; the D gene is possibly TRBD1 (6 bases). This CDR3 has 12 residues. V shed 6 bases and J shed 6 bases, with 10 bases lying between them. Germline-derived CDR1 and CDR2 are NNHDY and SYVADS. The sequenced CDR3 bases are TGTGCCAGCACGCAGGGGATTGCT. Translating it yields CASTQGIA. In full, the CDR3 is CASTQGIAEQFF.

This clone was seen a few times. Mouse gene names apply. The read falls 4 residues short of the CDR3 end, and the missing part is taken from the germline J gene. The chain recombines TRBV13-2 with TRBJ2-7, with a possible D match to TRBD1 (6 bases). The CDR3 extends over 13 amino acids. Germline V gene lookup returns CDR1 NNHNN and CDR2 SYGAGS (reference sequence). V was pared by 2 bases and J by 3 bases, with 9 bases between. The CDR3 reads CASGDIQGYEQYF. The CDR3 DNA, read in part, is TGTGCCAGCGGTGACATACAGGGCTAT.

A word on this clone: Gene labels here are mouse ones. With the read ending 4 residues before the CDR3 end, the germline J gene is used to fill in that end. This chain uses TRBV19 with TRBJ2-7, with TRBD2 matching over 11 bases. The V and J ends lost 5 bases and 0 bases, in that order; junction bases with no gene match: 4. From germline, CDR1 is FNHDT and CDR2 SITEND (reference sequence). The CDR3 length is 15 residues. The sequenced CDR3 bases are TGTGCCAGCAGCGAACTGGGGGGGCCCTCCTAT. Encoded protein: CASSELGGPSY. In full, the CDR3 reads CASSELGGPSYEQYF.

This clone has only a few counts. Gene names refer to mouse genes. The read stops 4 residues short of the end of the CDR3; the missing end is completed from the germline J gene. The rearrangement uses TRBV13-3 and TRBJ2-3, with TRBD2 matching 11 bases. Looked up from germline, CDR1 is NNHDY and CDR2 is SYVADS. The CDR3 is 17 amino acids. The V gene end was trimmed by 2 bases and the J gene end by 0 bases; junction bases not matched to a gene: 5. CDR3 region: CASSDVLGGPSAETLYF. The part of the CDR3 DNA that was read is TGTGCCAGCAGTGACGTACTGGGGGGGCCTAGTGCAGAA.

As for this clone: The DNA translation disagrees with the TCRdb protein at residue 13, so the protein in this description comes from the DNA. The gene names here belong to mouse. The DNA ends 3 residues before the CDR3 does, and the rest of the CDR3 is filled in from the germline J gene. The V call is TRBV19, the J call TRBJ1-3; D might be TRBD1 (5 bases). Trimming removed 1 base at V and 0 bases at J, with 11 bases between. Per germline, CDR1 FNHDT and CDR2 SITEND (reference sequence). CDR3 length: 16 residues. The covered CDR3 bases are TGTGCCAGCAGTATAATCCCGACAGATTCTGGAAATACG. It yields the protein CASSIIPTDSGNT. Given in full, the CDR3 is CASSIIPTDSGNTLYF. Based on the CDR3 plus reference TRBV19 and TRBJ1-3, the full variable domain is GGIITQTPKFLIGQEGQKLTLKCQQNFNHDTMYWYRQDSGKGLRLIYYSITENDLQKGDLSEGYDASREKKSSFSLTVTSAQKNEMAVFLCASSIIPTDSGNTLYFGEGSRLIVV.

This clone was counted at least ten times. Genes here carry mouse names. Read data end 4 residues before the CDR3 end; the end is taken from the germline J gene. This chain connects TRBV13-3 to TRBJ2-1, with 14 bases identical to TRBD2. V lost 5 bases, J lost 3 bases, and 7 bases stayed unmatched. This CDR3 spans 17 amino acids. Per the germline V gene, CDR1 is NNHDY and CDR2 is SYVADS. This CDR3 is CASRKRDWGGSYAEQFF. The DNA read from the CDR3 is TGTGCCAGCAGGAAGAGGGACTGGGGGGGCTCCTATGCT.

To note about this clone: All gene names here are mouse names. The read is 4 residues too short to cover the CDR3 end, so that end is filled in from the germline J gene. This rearrangement joins TRBV1 to TRBJ1-2; TRBD1 aligns across 8 bases. Trimming removed 5 bases from V and 4 bases from J; junction bases left unmatched: 6. The V gene's germline CDR1 is NSQYPW and CDR2 LRSPGD (reference sequence). This CDR3 spans 14 amino acids. The CDR3 reads CTCSPQGAGSDYTF. The CDR3 DNA, read in part, is TGCACCTGCAGTCCCCAGGGGGCGGGCTCC.

In its sample, this clone was seen many times. Germline and genes here are mouse. The sequenced fragment ends 4 residues before the CDR3 boundary, so the rest is inferred from the germline J gene. This chain joins TRBV13-3 and TRBJ2-3, with TRBD1 matching 7 bases. This CDR3 has 15 residues. The J segment lost 2 bases and the V segment lost 7 bases, leaving 10 bases of the junction unmatched. Germline V gives CDR1 NNHDY, CDR2 SYVADS. Here the CDR3 reads CASSNPGTDAETLYF. The CDR3 bases that were read are TGTGCCAGCTCCAACCCCGGGACAGATGCAGAA.

This clone was seen many times. Gene names and germline match the mouse. The read falls 4 residues short of the CDR3 end, and the missing part is taken from the germline J gene. The chain couples TRBV1 to TRBJ2-1; 8 bases match TRBD1. The ends lost 3 bases at V and 6 bases at J; junction bases unmatched: 7. The length of the CDR3 is 15 residues. From germline, CDR1 is NSQYPW and CDR2 LRSPGD (reference sequence). The CDR3 bases that were read are TGCACCTGCAGTGCCAGGACAGGGCGGGTTGCT. Protein product: CTCSARTGRVA. The whole CDR3 sequence reads CTCSARTGRVAEQFF.

There are many counts of this clone. TCRdb's protein and the DNA translation differ at residue 11; the protein here comes from the DNA. Genes and germline come from the mouse. The missing CDR3 end, 3 residues past where the read stops, is filled in from the germline J gene. J is TRBJ1-6 and V is TRBV13-3, with 7 bases aligning to TRBD1. TRBJ1-6 is designated an ORF whose function remains uncertain. J was trimmed by 6 bases and V by 1 base; bases with no gene match: 1. Germline CDR1 reads NNHDY; CDR2 reads SYVADS. The CDR3 spans 14 residues. The DNA read from the CDR3 is TGTGCCAGCAGTGATAAGGGGGCTAATTCGCCC. Its protein product is CASSDKGANSP. The full CDR3 sequence reads CASSDKGANSPLYF.

This clone was observed a few times. Here the gene names and germline are mouse. The CDR3 goes on 4 residues after the read ends, and that part is filled in from the germline J gene. This chain joins TRBV13-3 and TRBJ2-5; 9 bases agree with TRBD2. CDR3 length: 16 residues. The ends lost 5 bases at V and 0 bases at J; junction bases unmatched: 7. CDR1 and CDR2 (germline): NNHDY, SYVADS. Here the CDR3 reads CASRPGLGINQDTQYF. Partial CDR3 DNA: TGTGCCAGCAGACCGGGACTGGGTATTAACCAAGAC.

In regard to this clone: Mouse names are used for the genes. Sequencing ends 4 residues short of the CDR3 end; the germline J gene provides the rest. The chain links TRBV31 to TRBJ1-1, with 11 bases matching TRBD1. Germline loops: CDR1 GKSSPN, CDR2 SITVG. The CDR3 covers 14 residues. The CDR3 loop reads CAWSPGTGGKEVFF. The CDR3 bases that were read are TGTGCCTGGAGTCCCGGGACAGGGGGGAAA.

Worth noting for this clone: Mouse germline and gene names are used. The CDR3 extends 4 residues past the end of the read, so its final part is completed from the germline J gene. The chain carries TRBV19 and TRBJ2-7, with 10 bases identical to TRBD2. This CDR3 is built from 14 residues. Germline CDR1 is FNHDT and CDR2 is SITEND (reference sequence). CDR3 sequence reads: CASQNRDWGYEQYF. The part of the CDR3 DNA that was read is TGTGCCAGCCAAAACCGGGACTGGGGTTAT.

This clone was found many times. TCRdb and the translated DNA give different amino acids at residue 13; the protein presented here is the one translated from the DNA. Germline and genes here are mouse. The CDR3 extends 3 residues past the end of the read, so its final part is completed from the germline J gene. V is TRBV13-3 and J is TRBJ1-6, with 9 nucleotides matching TRBD1. TRBJ1-6 falls under the ORF class, with uncertain function. The CDR3 is 16 amino acids. The ends lost 3 bases at V and 0 bases at J; junction bases unmatched: 1. Germline CDR1 is NNHDY and CDR2 is SYVADS. The covered CDR3 bases are TGTGCCAGCAGTGGACAGGGGGGTTCCTATAATTCGCCC. Its protein product is CASSGQGGSYNSP. The full CDR3 protein reads CASSGQGGSYNSPLYF.

About this clone: TCRdb and the translated DNA give different amino acids at residue 11; the protein presented here is the one translated from the DNA. The gene names here belong to mouse. The CDR3 end is not reached by the read, which stops 3 residues before it; the germline J gene fills it in. The chain couples TRBV13-3 to TRBJ1-3; D possibly corresponds to TRBD1 (5 bases). The length of the CDR3 is 14 residues. From germline, CDR1 is NNHDY and CDR2 SYVADS. V was cut by 7 bases and J by 0 bases, with 11 bases left in between. The CDR3 reads CASRQGYSGNTLYF. The covered CDR3 bases are TGTGCCAGCCGGCAGGGCTATTCTGGAAATACG.

As regards this clone: TCRdb and the translated DNA give different amino acids at residue 12; the protein presented here is the one translated from the DNA. Gene names are the mouse ones. The observed sequence ends 3 residues before the CDR3 terminus, with the missing tail filled in from the germline J gene. The chain joins TRBV13-1 to TRBJ1-3, with D perhaps matching TRBD1 (5 bases). Germline CDR1 NSHNY, CDR2 SYGAGN. Trimming took off 0 bases at V and 0 bases at J, with 7 bases between the two ends. The CDR3 consists of 15 residues. This CDR3 is CASSDGQTSGNTLYF. Partial CDR3 DNA: TGTGCCAGCAGTGATGGACAGACTTCTGGAAATACG.

This clone was seen repeatedly, ten times or more. Each gene name is a mouse one. The CDR3 goes on 4 residues after the read ends, and that part is filled in from the germline J gene. V usage is TRBV13-3 and J usage is TRBJ2-1, with a tentative D call TRBD2 (5 bases). Trimming stripped 3 bases from V and 1 base from J, with 8 bases between. Per germline, CDR1 NNHDY and CDR2 SYVADS. This CDR3 has 14 residues. The sequenced part of the CDR3 DNA is TGTGCCAGCAGTGCGGTGGGGAACTATGCT. It yields the protein CASSAVGNYA. The whole CDR3 sequence is CASSAVGNYAEQFF.

In the case of this clone: Gene names are the mouse ones. The read ends 4 residues before the CDR3 terminus; that terminus is restored from the germline J gene. The chain uses TRBV13-3 and TRBJ2-1; 13 bases fit TRBD2. V gave up 5 bases and J gave up 4 bases; unmatched junction bases: 6. CDR3 length: 16 amino acids. Germline V gives CDR1 NNHDY, CDR2 SYVADS. The CDR3 DNA, read in part, is TGTGCCAGCAGCGGGGACTGGGGGGGTAGGTATGCT. Translated: CASSGDWGGRYA. The entire CDR3 is CASSGDWGGRYAEQFF.

This clone has at least ten counts. Gene names are the mouse ones. The covered CDR3 bases are TGTGCCAGCAGACATAACCAAGAC. Translated, it gives CASRHNQD. The whole CDR3 is CASRHNQDTQYF. This chain uses TRBV13-3 with TRBJ2-5; D is ambiguous. The read is 4 residues too short to cover the CDR3 end, so that end is filled in from the germline J gene. The V and J ends lost 5 bases and 0 bases respectively, with 4 bases between them. The CDR3 consists of 12 residues. Looked up from germline, CDR1 is NNHDY and CDR2 is SYVADS.

This clone was detected a few times. Gene names and germline refer to mouse. The read finishes 4 residues shy of the CDR3 end, and the germline J gene is used to complete it. The chain recombines TRBV13-3 with TRBJ1-4; a weak D match, TRBD1 (6 bases). CDR3 length: 14 residues. Trimming cost V 7 bases and J 4 bases, with 14 bases left between them. Germline CDR1 and CDR2: NNHDY and SYVADS. CDR3 in amino acids: CASAGTKYNERLFF. The sequenced part of the CDR3 DNA is TGTGCCAGCGCCGGGACAAAATACAACGAA.

This clone turned up a few times. The genes are named according to mouse. The CDR3 end falls 4 residues outside the read, so it is completed with the germline J gene. The chain has TRBV16 and TRBJ2-1, with 11 bases lining up with TRBD1. The J segment lost 6 bases and the V segment lost 0 bases, leaving 4 bases of the junction unmatched. Germline loops: CDR1 SGHSA, CDR2 FRNQAP. The CDR3 extends over 16 amino acids. CDR3 loop: CASSLDTDRGRAEQFF. Partial CDR3 DNA: TGTGCAAGCAGCTTAGATACGGACAGGGGGCGTGCT.

A word on this clone: Gene names follow the mouse nomenclature. With the read ending 4 residues before the CDR3 end, the germline J gene is used to fill in that end. This chain uses TRBV13-1 with TRBJ2-1, with a tentative D call TRBD1 (6 bases). V lost 0 bases, J lost 2 bases, and 9 bases lay in between. Germline values: CDR1 NSHNY, CDR2 SYGAGN. This CDR3 is 15 amino acids long. The CDR3 is CASSDGPGDYAEQFF. The sequenced CDR3 bases are TGTGCCAGCAGTGATGGCCCAGGGGACTATGCT.

This clone was observed at least ten times. Gene names denote mouse genes. The CDR3 end is not reached by the read, which stops 4 residues before it; the germline J gene fills it in. The chain has TRBV13-3 and TRBJ2-2; 10 nucleotides line up with TRBD2. Germline loops: CDR1 NNHDY, CDR2 SYVADS. The CDR3 sequence is 15 residues long. Trimming at V came to 4 bases and at J to 2 bases, leaving 2 bases not matched to a gene. The CDR3 sequence is CASSTTGGNTGQLYF. CDR3 DNA (partial): TGTGCCAGCAGTACGACTGGGGGGAACACCGGG. Using reference TRBV13-3 and TRBJ2-2 for the parts outside the CDR3, the full variable domain is EAAVTQSPRSKVAVTGGKVTLSCHQTNNHDYMYWYRQDTGHGLRLIHYSYVADSTEKGDIPDGYKASRPSQENFSLILELASLSQTAVYFCASSTTGGNTGQLYFGEGSKLTVL.

With regard to this clone: Mouse names are used for the genes. The read ends 4 residues before the CDR3 terminus; that terminus is restored from the germline J gene. The V gene is TRBV19, the J gene TRBJ1-2; maybe TRBD1 (5 bases). This CDR3 contains 13 residues. Germline V CDR1 and CDR2: FNHDT, SITEND (reference sequence). The part of the CDR3 DNA that was read is TGTGCCAGCAGTATATTGGGGGTTGGC. This gives the protein CASSILGVG. The whole CDR3 reads CASSILGVGDYTF.

Points on this clone: Mouse germline and gene names are used. The read finishes 4 residues shy of the CDR3 end, and the germline J gene is used to complete it. The chain links TRBV14 to TRBJ2-5, with D tentatively TRBD1 (7 bases). Between the trimmed V and J ends, which lost 2 bases and 1 base, there was a span of 11 bases. Germline V CDR1 and CDR2: SGHDT, FRDEAV. This CDR3 has 15 amino acids. The DNA read from the CDR3 is TGTGCCAGCAGTTTGAGGGGGCGCGACCAAGAC. Protein: CASSLRGRDQD. The entire CDR3 sequence reads CASSLRGRDQDTQYF.

Points on this clone: Genes and germline are mouse. The CDR3 end is not reached by the read, which stops 4 residues before it; the germline J gene fills it in. Other DNA sequences in this sample translate to the same CDR3. The V and J genes are TRBV13-3 and TRBJ2-5; 12 bases agree with TRBD2. The CDR3 has 15 residues. Germline lookup yields CDR1 NNHDY and CDR2 SYVADS. The ends lost 4 bases at V and 3 bases at J; junction bases unmatched: 3. The DNA read from the CDR3 is TGTGCCAGCAGTAAGGACTGGGGGGGTCAAGAC. Amino acids: CASSKDWGGQD. The full CDR3 reads CASSKDWGGQDTQYF. Full variable domain (rest looked up from reference TRBV13-3 and TRBJ2-5): EAAVTQSPRSKVAVTGGKVTLSCHQTNNHDYMYWYRQDTGHGLRLIHYSYVADSTEKGDIPDGYKASRPSQENFSLILELASLSQTAVYFCASSKDWGGQDTQYFGPGTRLLVL.

This clone was counted only a few times. Mouse names are used for the genes. With the read ending 4 residues before the CDR3 end, the germline J gene is used to fill in that end. J is TRBJ2-4 and V is TRBV29; TRBD1 is a possible D gene (5 bases). CDR3 size: 13 residues. Germline loops: CDR1 MSHET, CDR2 SYDVDS. CDR3 DNA, as far as it was read: TGTGCTAGCAGCCCAATCAGGGAAAAC. This encodes CASSPIREN. The CDR3 in full is CASSPIRENTLYF.